This T cell receptor (beta chain) was recorded in a study of cytomegalovirus exposure and HLA in healthy donors. As to this clone: Its antigen is currently unknown.

Findings and limits, study-wide: CMV serostatus was the sole immune exposure information available. The authors judged a highly shared variant cluster likely a sequencing artifact.

Both 60 Vbeta primers and 13 Jbeta primers went into the PCR. The assay was immunoSEQ multiplex PCR, and TCRdb's table has in-frame clones only and misses some. This sample has more than 140,000 clones; 60% to 80% occur once, and the top ten carry around 1.5%. This TCR derives from a female donor in good health and CMV-seronegative. Sequencing was performed on PBMCs.

In nucleotides, the CDR3 is TGTGCCAGCAGCTTGGTATGGGGCTCCCGAAACACTGAAGCTTTCTTT. Protein product: CASSLVWGSRNTEAFF. The V gene is TRBV5-8, the J gene TRBJ1-1, with D possibly TRBD1 on 5 matching bases. Germline V gene data show CDR1 as SGHTS and CDR2 as YDEGEE. V lost 0 bases to trimming and J lost 2 bases, with 14 bases between them. The CDR3 covers 16 residues.